These 26 T cell receptor beta chains originate from one sample sequenced in a study of T cells in Graves' hyperthyroidism and ophthalmopathy (dated by TCRdb to the late 2010s). Library preparation was by multiplex PCR. Sequencing took place on an Illumina HiSeq 2000. TCR beta CDR3 regions were amplified from RNA transcripts. For the first round of RT-PCR on the TCR CDR3, the HTBI primer set was used together with the Qiagen OneStep RT-PCR kit. Using fastp at Q25 and MiXCR, TCRdb reprocessed the public reads and kept productive beta chains. Identical CDR3 protein sequences are pooled into one entry, listed with their most common genes and DNA. The table for this sample lists hundreds of thousands of distinct CDR3 sequences; about 17% of them were counted only once. Around 15% of the sample rests with the top ten. Sequenced material: blood. These TCRs come from a woman aged 50 to 65 with Graves' hyperthyroidism that later progressed to Graves' ophthalmopathy.

This clonotype was counted between two and nine times. The chain uses TRBV7-9 and TRBJ2-5, with 15 bases identical to TRBD2. Germline values: CDR1 SEHNR, CDR2 FQNEAQ (reference sequence). This CDR3 region has 16 residues. J gave up 5 bases and V 4 bases, and 5 bases lay outside the gene matches. The CDR3 DNA follows: TGTGCCAGCAGCTACGGACTAGCGGGGGGGCATGAGACCCAGTACTTC. Translation gives CASSYGLAGGHETQYF.

This clonotype was counted between two and nine times. The chain joins TRBV3-1 to TRBJ2-2; perhaps TRBD1 as D (5 bases). The CDR3 runs 15 residues. The V gene lost 0 bases and the J gene lost 6 bases, with 11 bases spanning the gap. CDR1 LGHDT and CDR2 YNNKEL come from the germline V gene (reference sequence). The CDR3, as DNA: TGTGCCAGCAGCCAAGATGGGGCTATGGCCGGGGAGCTGTTTTTT. This translates into CASSQDGAMAGELFF.

The sample holds many counts of this clonotype. The V call is TRBV20-1, the J call TRBJ1-6; possibly TRBD1 for D (5 bases). Trimming shortened V by 5 bases and J by 10 bases, and 18 bases separated the two germline ends. This CDR3 region has 14 residues. Germline assignment: CDR1 DFQATT and CDR2 SNEGSKA (reference sequence). CDR3 protein: CSAPIGDHGSPLHF. The DNA of the CDR3 is TGCAGTGCTCCTATAGGGGATCACGGATCACCCCTCCACTTT.

The chain links TRBV7-2 to TRBJ2-2; 14 nucleotides line up with TRBD2. The CDR3 consists of 17 residues. Germline V CDR1 and CDR2: SGHTA, FQGNSA. The V gene end was trimmed by 4 bases and the J gene end by 9 bases; junction bases not matched to a gene: 10. CDR3 nucleotides: TGTGCCAGCAGCTCGGGACTAGCGGGAGTAAGGAACCGGGAGCTGTTTTTT. It codes for CASSSGLAGVRNRELFF.

The rearrangement joins TRBV6-5 to TRBJ1-2, with D perhaps TRBD1 (5 bases). The V gene's germline CDR1 is MNHEY and CDR2 SVGAGI. V was shortened by 0 bases and J by 8 bases, with 10 bases between the two germline ends. The length of the CDR3 is 13 residues. The CDR3 DNA is TGTGCCAGCAGTTACTCTGGGGGGAGCGGCTACACCTTC. Amino acids: CASSYSGGSGYTF.

The chain recombines TRBV9 with TRBJ1-6; D not certain. Germline V gene sequence: CDR1 SGDLS, CDR2 YYNGEE. Trimming removed 0 bases from V and 6 bases from J, with 10 bases in between. This CDR3 has 15 amino acids. CDR3 sequence reads: CASSVGSTFNSPLHF. CDR3 coding DNA: TGTGCCAGCAGCGTAGGCAGCACCTTTAATTCACCCCTCCACTTT.

This clonotype was counted many times. The chain has TRBV7-6 and TRBJ2-6; D gene uncertain. The CDR3 contains 16 residues. The V gene's germline CDR1 is SGHVS and CDR2 FNYEAQ. Trimming cost V 3 bases and J 1 base, with 10 bases left between them. CDR3 nucleotides: TGTGCCAGCAGCTTGTTAGGGATATCTGGGGCCAACGTCCTGACTTTC. As protein: CASSLLGISGANVLTF.

This clonotype was recorded at least ten times. The chain is built from TRBV6-1 and TRBJ1-1; possible D gene TRBD1, 5 bases. The CDR3 has 15 amino acids. Germline V gene lookup returns CDR1 MNHNS and CDR2 SASEGT. V gave up 5 bases and J gave up 1 base, with 14 bases separating them. This CDR3 is CASSPPGPRNTEAFF. CDR3 DNA: TGTGCCAGCAGTCCCCCGGGACCGAGGAACACTGAAGCTTTCTTT.

The chain carries TRBV6-5 and TRBJ2-5; TRBD2 agrees at 12 bases. Germline-derived CDR1 and CDR2 are MNHEY and SVGAGI. The junction had 7 bases not matched to a gene; V was cut back by 0 bases and J by 2 bases. The CDR3 covers 18 residues. In nucleotides, the CDR3 is TGTGCCAGCAGTTACTCCGGTCTAGCGGGGGGGAGTCAAGAGACCCAGTACTTC. The encoded protein is CASSYSGLAGGSQETQYF.

The sample holds many counts of this clonotype. DNA for the CDR3: TGTGCCAGCAGCTTAGGGCGGACAGGGACTATTCCAACTTATGGCTACACCTTC. Its protein product is CASSLGRTGTIPTYGYTF. The V call is TRBV7-6, the J call TRBJ1-2, with TRBD1 matching 8 bases. V was pared by 1 base and J by 5 bases, with 15 bases of the junction left unmatched. The V gene's germline CDR1 is SGHVS and CDR2 FNYEAQ. This CDR3 is built from 18 residues.

Regarding this clonotype: A much larger clone differs from this one at a single base, so this may be a read error. The J gene is TRBJ1-2, the V gene TRBV6-2 or TRBV6-3; D is perhaps TRBD1 (6 bases). The germline V gene encodes CDR1 MNHEY and CDR2 SVGEGT. The length of the CDR3 is 15 residues. V lost 4 bases, J lost 4 bases, and 16 bases lay in between. The CDR3 DNA is TGTGCCAGCAGTTCCGACGAAGGGGGTGTCTATGGCTACACCTTC. Translating it yields CASSSDEGGVYGYTF.

This clonotype was counted a few times. V gene TRBV20-1 combines with J gene TRBJ1-5; 8 bases map to TRBD1. After removal of 5 bases from V and 5 bases from J, the junction contained 23 bases not matched to a gene. This CDR3 comprises 19 residues. Germline CDR1 and CDR2: DFQATT and SNEGSKA (reference sequence). CDR3 nucleotide sequence: TGCAGTGCTCGCCCCCCCGGGACAGGAGCCCCAATTCCCCATCAGCCCCAGCATTTT. This gives the protein CSARPPGTGAPIPHQPQHF.

In its sample, this clonotype was seen many times. The chain carries TRBV20-1 and TRBJ2-5; TRBD1 aligns across 7 bases. This CDR3 is 14 amino acids long. J lost 0 bases, V lost 5 bases, and 6 bases had no gene match. Germline V lookup: CDR1 DFQATT, CDR2 SNEGSKA (reference sequence). CDR3 coding DNA: TGCAGTGCTGGGTTCGACAGGGACCAAGAGACCCAGTACTTC. It codes for CSAGFDRDQETQYF.

This chain connects TRBV2 to TRBJ2-3; maybe TRBD2 (5 bases). The germline V gene has CDR1 SNHLY and CDR2 FYNNEI. Trimming left V 4 bases short and J 2 bases short, with 10 bases between. This CDR3 is 14 amino acids long. The DNA of the CDR3 is TGTGCCAGCAGTGGAGGGATCGCCACAGATACGCAGTATTTT. Protein product: CASSGGIATDTQYF.

There are many counts of this clonotype. The J gene is TRBJ2-7, the V gene TRBV10-3; TRBD1 matches 10 bases. CDR3 length equals 15 residues. Trimming at V came to 2 bases and at J to 5 bases, leaving 6 bases not matched to a gene. Germline-derived CDR1 and CDR2 are ENHRY and SYGVKD. In nucleotides, the CDR3 is TGTGCCATCAGTGAGGCCGGGACAGGGGTGAACGAGCAGTACTTC. Residues: CAISEAGTGVNEQYF.

The V call is TRBV7-2, the J call TRBJ1-2; TRBD1 is a possible D gene (5 bases). CDR3 length: 14 amino acids. The ends were cut back, 1 base at V and 8 bases at J, with 14 bases in the middle. CDR1 and CDR2 (germline): SGHTA, FQGNSA. The CDR3: CASSLGSGGRGYTF. For the CDR3, the DNA is TGTGCCAGCAGCTTAGGCTCCGGGGGTCGGGGCTACACCTTC.

This clonotype was detected ten times or more. The chain has TRBV7-3 and TRBJ1-1, with D perhaps matching TRBD1 (5 bases). Trimming stripped 2 bases from V and 4 bases from J, with 11 bases between. Germline V gene sequence: CDR1 SGHTA, CDR2 FQGTGA. This CDR3 region has 14 residues. The CDR3 reads CASSLSGVGTEAFF. The CDR3 DNA sequence: TGTGCCAGCAGCTTATCGGGGGTGGGCACTGAAGCTTTCTTT.

This chain connects TRBV30 to TRBJ2-5; no clear D gene. V dropped 6 bases and J dropped 0 bases, with 11 bases sitting between them. The CDR3 runs to 13 residues. Germline V lookup: CDR1 GTSNPN, CDR2 SVGIG (reference sequence). The CDR3 loop is CACQGIDQETQYF. CDR3 DNA: TGTGCCTGTCAAGGGATCGACCAAGAGACCCAGTACTTC.

This clonotype has more than one count but fewer than ten. In DNA form, the CDR3 reads TGCGCCAGCAGCTTGGTGCCAGTAGAAGAGACCCAGTACTTC. Residues: CASSLVPVEETQYF. V is TRBV5-1 and J is TRBJ2-5, with D unresolved. The ends were cut back, 0 bases at V and 3 bases at J, with 9 bases in the middle. CDR3 length equals 14 residues. Germline CDR1 reads SGHRS; CDR2 reads YFSETQ.

The CDR3 reads CASSALAGTTDTQYF. CDR3 DNA: TGTGCCAGCAGCGCCTTAGCAGGAACCACAGATACGCAGTATTTT. The rearrangement uses TRBV5-6 and TRBJ2-3; D ambiguous. The germline V and J ends were trimmed by 4 bases and 2 bases, with 14 bases remaining between them. The CDR3 extends over 15 amino acids. Germline loops: CDR1 SGHDT, CDR2 YYEEEE.

This chain links TRBV27 with TRBJ1-2; 9 bases are a match to TRBD1. The CDR3 is made up of 15 amino acids. The trim removed 6 bases at V and 4 bases at J, leaving 9 bases unmatched. CDR1 is MNHEY, CDR2 SMNVEV, per germline (reference sequence). CDR3 in DNA: TGTGCCAGCAGCATCGGGGGACAGGGTTTCTATGGCTACACCTTC. Protein product: CASSIGGQGFYGYTF.

This clonotype has at least ten counts. The chain uses TRBV2 and TRBJ1-4, with a possible D match to TRBD1 (6 bases). This CDR3 region has 14 residues. CDR1 is SNHLY, CDR2 FYNNEI, per germline. Trimming took off 6 bases at V and 0 bases at J, with 8 bases between the two ends. In DNA form, the CDR3 reads TGTGCCAGCAGCAACAGGGCAACTAATGAAAAACTGTTTTTT. This codes for CASSNRATNEKLFF.

J is TRBJ2-2 and V is TRBV25-1, with a tentative D call TRBD2 (5 bases). Deletions cut 7 bases from V and 4 bases from J, with 7 bases between. This CDR3 has 12 amino acids. Germline CDR1 reads MGHDK; CDR2 reads SYGVNS. CDR3 sequence: CASIGSTGELFF. The CDR3 nucleotides are TGTGCCAGCATAGGGAGCACCGGGGAGCTGTTTTTT.

The gene calls are TRBV29-1 and TRBJ2-7; D remains ambiguous. This CDR3 has 11 residues. Germline assignment: CDR1 SQVTM and CDR2 ANQGSEA. V was shortened by 4 bases and J by 0 bases, with 4 bases between the two germline ends. CDR3 region: CSVGVSYEQYF. CDR3 nucleotides: TGCAGCGTTGGGGTCTCCTACGAGCAGTACTTC.

V is TRBV18 and J is TRBJ2-7; D is tentatively TRBD1 or TRBD2 (5 bases each). V was trimmed by 6 bases and J by 7 bases, leaving 16 bases between them. CDR3 length equals 13 residues. Germline V gene sequence: CDR1 KGHSH, CDR2 LQKENI. The CDR3 coding sequence is TGTGCCAGCTCGCCCCCAGGGAGATTGGAGCAGTACTTC. It codes for CASSPPGRLEQYF.

This clonotype came up a few times. The CDR3 loop reads CAKFGQTYEQYF. For the CDR3, the DNA is TGTGCCAAGTTCGGACAGACCTACGAGCAGTACTTC. The rearrangement links TRBV6-2 or TRBV6-3 to TRBJ2-7, with D possibly TRBD1 on 6 matching bases. V lost 10 bases and J 2 bases, leaving 12 bases between the germline ends. This CDR3 region has 12 residues. From germline, CDR1 is MNHEY and CDR2 SVGEGT.